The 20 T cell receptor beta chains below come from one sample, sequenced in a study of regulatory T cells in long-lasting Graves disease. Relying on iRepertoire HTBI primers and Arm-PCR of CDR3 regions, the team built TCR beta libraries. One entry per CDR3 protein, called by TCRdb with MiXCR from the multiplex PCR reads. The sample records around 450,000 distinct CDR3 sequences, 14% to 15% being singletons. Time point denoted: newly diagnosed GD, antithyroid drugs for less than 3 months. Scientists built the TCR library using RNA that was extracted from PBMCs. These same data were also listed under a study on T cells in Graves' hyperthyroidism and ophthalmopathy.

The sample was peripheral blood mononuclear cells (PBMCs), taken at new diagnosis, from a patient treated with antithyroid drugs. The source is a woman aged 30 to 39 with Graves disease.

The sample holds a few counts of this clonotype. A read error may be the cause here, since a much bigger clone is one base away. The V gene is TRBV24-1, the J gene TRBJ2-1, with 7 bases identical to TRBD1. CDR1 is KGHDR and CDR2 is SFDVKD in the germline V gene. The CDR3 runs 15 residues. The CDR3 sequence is CVTSRQTGLDNEQFF. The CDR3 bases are TGTGTCACCAGTCGGCAGACAGGGCTGGACAATGAGCAGTTCTTC.

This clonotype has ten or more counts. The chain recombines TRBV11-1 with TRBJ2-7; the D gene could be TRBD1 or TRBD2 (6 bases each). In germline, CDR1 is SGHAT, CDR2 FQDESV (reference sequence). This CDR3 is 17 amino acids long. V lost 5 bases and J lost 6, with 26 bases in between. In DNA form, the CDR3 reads TGTGCCAGCAGCAGCCCGGGGGACACCCTCCAAGGGGGCGAGCAGTACTTC. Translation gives CASSSPGDTLQGGEQYF.

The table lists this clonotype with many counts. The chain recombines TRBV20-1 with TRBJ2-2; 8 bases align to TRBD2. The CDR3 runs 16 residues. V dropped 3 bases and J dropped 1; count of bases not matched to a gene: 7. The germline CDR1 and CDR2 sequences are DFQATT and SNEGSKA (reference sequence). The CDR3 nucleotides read TGCAGTGCTAGCCGAAACGGGGGGGGGAACACCGGGGAGCTGTTTTTT. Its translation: CSASRNGGGNTGELFF.

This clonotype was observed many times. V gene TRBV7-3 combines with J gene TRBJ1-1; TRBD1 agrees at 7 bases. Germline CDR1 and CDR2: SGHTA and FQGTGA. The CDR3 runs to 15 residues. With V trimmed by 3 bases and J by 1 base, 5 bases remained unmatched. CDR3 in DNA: TGTGCCAGCAGCTTCTCCGGGACAGCGAACACTGAAGCTTTCTTT. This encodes CASSFSGTANTEAFF. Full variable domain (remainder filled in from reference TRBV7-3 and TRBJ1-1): GAGVSQTPSNKVTEKGKYVELRCDPISGHTALYWYRQSLGQGPEFLIYFQGTGAADDSGLPNDRFFAVRPEGSVSTLKIQRTERGDSAVYLCASSFSGTANTEAFFGQGTRLTVV.

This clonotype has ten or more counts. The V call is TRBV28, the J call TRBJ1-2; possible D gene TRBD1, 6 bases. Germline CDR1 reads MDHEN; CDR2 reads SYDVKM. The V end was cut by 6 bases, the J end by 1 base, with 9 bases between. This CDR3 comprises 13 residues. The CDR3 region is CASSFRGNYGYTF. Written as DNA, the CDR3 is TGTGCCAGCAGCTTCAGGGGTAACTATGGCTACACCTTC.

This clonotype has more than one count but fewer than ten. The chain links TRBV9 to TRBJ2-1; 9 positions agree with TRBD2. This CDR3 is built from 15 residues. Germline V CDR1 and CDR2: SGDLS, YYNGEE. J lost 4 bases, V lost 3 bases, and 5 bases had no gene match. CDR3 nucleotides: TGTGCCAGCAGCGGGAGACTAGCGGAGTACAATGAGCAGTTCTTC. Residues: CASSGRLAEYNEQFF.

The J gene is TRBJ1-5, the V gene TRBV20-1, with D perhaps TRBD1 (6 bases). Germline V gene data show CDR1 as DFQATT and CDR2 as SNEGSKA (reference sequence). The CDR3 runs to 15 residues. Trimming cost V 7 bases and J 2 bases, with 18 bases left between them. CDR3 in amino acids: CSVTPPPGGNQPQHF. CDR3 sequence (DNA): TGCAGTGTTACTCCCCCCCCAGGGGGCAATCAGCCCCAGCATTTT.

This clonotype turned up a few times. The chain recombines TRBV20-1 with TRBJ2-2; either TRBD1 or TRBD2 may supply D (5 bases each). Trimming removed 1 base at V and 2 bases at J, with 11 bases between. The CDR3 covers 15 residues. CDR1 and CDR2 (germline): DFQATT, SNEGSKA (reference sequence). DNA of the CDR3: TGCAGTGCTAGAGGACCGGGGACCAACACCGGGGAGCTGTTTTTT. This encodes CSARGPGTNTGELFF.

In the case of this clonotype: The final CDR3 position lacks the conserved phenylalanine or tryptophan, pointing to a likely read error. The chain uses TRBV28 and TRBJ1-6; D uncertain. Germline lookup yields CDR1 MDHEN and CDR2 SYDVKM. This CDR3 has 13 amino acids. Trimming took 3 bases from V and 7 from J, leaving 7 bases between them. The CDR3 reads CASSFGLNSPLHL. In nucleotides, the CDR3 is TGTGCCAGCAGTTTTGGGTTAAATTCACCCCTCCACCTT.

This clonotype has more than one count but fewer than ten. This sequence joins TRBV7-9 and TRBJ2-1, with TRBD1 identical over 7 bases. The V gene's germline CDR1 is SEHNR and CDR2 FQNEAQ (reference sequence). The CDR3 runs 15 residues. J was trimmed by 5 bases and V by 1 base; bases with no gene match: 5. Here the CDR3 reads CASSLGGDRNNEQFF. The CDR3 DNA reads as TGTGCCAGCAGCTTAGGAGGGGACAGAAACAATGAGCAGTTCTTC.

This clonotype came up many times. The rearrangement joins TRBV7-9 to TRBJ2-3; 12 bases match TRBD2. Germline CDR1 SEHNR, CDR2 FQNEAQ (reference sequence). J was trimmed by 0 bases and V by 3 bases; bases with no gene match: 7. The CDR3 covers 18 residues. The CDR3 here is CASSFYGTSGPSTDTQYF. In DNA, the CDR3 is TGTGCCAGCAGCTTTTATGGGACTAGCGGGCCCAGCACAGATACGCAGTATTTT.

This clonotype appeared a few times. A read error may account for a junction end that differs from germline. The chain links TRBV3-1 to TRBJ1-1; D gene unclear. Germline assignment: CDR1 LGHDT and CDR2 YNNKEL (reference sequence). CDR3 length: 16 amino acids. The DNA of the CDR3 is TGTGCCAGCAGCTTCCGGGTCGCCAATCGGAACACTGGAGCTTTCTTT. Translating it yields CASSFRVANRNTGAFF.

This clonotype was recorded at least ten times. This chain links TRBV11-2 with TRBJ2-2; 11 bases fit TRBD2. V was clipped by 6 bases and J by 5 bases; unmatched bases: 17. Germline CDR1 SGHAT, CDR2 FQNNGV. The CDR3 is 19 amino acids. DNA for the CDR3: TGTGCCAGCAGAAAAATGCCTCTCTTAGCGGGAGGGTGGACCGGGGAGCTGTTTTTT. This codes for CASRKMPLLAGGWTGELFF.

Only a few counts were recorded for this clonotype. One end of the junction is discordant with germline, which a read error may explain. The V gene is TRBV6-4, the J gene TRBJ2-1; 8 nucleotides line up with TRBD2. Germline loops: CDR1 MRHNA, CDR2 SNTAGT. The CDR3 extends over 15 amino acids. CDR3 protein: CASSGSGRAYNEQLF. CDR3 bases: TGTGCCAGCAGTGGGAGCGGGAGAGCCTACAATGAGCAGCTCTTC.

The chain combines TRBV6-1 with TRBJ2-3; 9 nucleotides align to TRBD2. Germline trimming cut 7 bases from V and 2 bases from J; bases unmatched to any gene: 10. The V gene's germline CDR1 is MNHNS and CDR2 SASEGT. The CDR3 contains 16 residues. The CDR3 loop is CASKKRREGLTDTQYF. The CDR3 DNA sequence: TGTGCCAGCAAAAAGAGGCGGGAGGGCCTCACAGATACGCAGTATTTT.

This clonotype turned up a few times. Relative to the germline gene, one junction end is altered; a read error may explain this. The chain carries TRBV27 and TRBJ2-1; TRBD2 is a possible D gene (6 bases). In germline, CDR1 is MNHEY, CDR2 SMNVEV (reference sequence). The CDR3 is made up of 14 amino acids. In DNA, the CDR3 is TGTGCCAGCAGTTTAGAGGGACTCTACATTGAGCAGTTCTTC. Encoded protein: CASSLEGLYIEQFF.

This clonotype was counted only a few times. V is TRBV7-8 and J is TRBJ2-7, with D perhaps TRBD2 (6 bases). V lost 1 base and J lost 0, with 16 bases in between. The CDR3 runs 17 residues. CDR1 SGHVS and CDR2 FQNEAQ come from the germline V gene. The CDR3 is CASSLGIRRASSYEQYF. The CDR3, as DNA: TGTGCCAGCAGCTTAGGGATTCGGAGGGCAAGCTCCTACGAGCAGTACTTC. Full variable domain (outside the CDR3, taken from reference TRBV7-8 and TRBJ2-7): GAGVSQSPRYKVAKRGQDVALRCDPISGHVSLFWYQQALGQGPEFLTYFQNEAQLDKSGLPSDRFFAERPEGSVSTLKIQRTQQEDSAVYLCASSLGIRRASSYEQYFGPGTRLTVT.

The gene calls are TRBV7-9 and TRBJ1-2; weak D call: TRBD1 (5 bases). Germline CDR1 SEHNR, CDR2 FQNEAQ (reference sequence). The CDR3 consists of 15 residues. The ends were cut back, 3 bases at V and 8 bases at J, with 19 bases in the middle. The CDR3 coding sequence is TGTGCCAGCAGCTTGGAAGACAAGCAGGGAGGCGGCTACACCTTC. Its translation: CASSLEDKQGGGYTF.

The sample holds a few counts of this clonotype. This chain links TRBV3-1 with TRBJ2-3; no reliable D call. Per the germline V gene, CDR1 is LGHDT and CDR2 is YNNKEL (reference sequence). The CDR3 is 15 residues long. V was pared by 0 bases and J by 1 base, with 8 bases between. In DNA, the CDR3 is TGTGCCAGCAGCCAAGAGGGGTTCCGCACAGATACGCAGTATTTT. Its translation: CASSQEGFRTDTQYF.

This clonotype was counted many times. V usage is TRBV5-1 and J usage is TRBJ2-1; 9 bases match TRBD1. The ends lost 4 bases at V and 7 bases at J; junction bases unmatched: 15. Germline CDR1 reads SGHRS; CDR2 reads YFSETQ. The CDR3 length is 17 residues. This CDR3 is CASSPPVGQGVGNEQFF. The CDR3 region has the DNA TGCGCCAGCAGCCCGCCTGTGGGACAGGGAGTGGGGAATGAGCAGTTCTTC. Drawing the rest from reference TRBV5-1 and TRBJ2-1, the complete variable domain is KAGVTQTPRYLIKTRGQQVTLSCSPISGHRSVSWYQQTPGQGLQFLFEYFSETQRNKGNFPGRFSGRQFSNSRSEMNVSTLELGDSALYLCASSPPVGQGVGNEQFFGPGTRLTVL.